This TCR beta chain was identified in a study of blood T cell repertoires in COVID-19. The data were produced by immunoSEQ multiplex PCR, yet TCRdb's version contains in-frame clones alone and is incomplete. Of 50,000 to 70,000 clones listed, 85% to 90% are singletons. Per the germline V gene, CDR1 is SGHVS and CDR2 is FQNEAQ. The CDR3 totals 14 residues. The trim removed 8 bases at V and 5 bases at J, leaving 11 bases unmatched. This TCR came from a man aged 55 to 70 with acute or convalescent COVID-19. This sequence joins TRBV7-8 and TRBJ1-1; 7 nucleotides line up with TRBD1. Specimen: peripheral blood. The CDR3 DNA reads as TGTGCCAGCGGCCCCGGAGGGGGCCGGACTGAAGCTTTCTTT. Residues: CASGPGGGRTEAFF. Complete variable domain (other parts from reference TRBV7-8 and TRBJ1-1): GAGVSQSPRYKVAKRGQDVALRCDPISGHVSLFWYQQALGQGPEFLTYFQNEAQLDKSGLPSDRFFAERPEGSVSTLKIQRTQQEDSAVYLCASGPGGGRTEAFFGQGTRLTVV.